Following are 9 T cell receptor beta chains from one sample sequenced in a study of cytomegalovirus exposure and HLA in healthy donors. PCR used 60 Vbeta primers and 13 Jbeta primers. Profiled with immunoSEQ multiplex PCR; TCRdb holds only in-frame clones, not every one. The sample lists 40,000 to 55,000 clones; approximately 85% were seen once. The sample taken for sequencing was PBMCs. The receptors come from a boy younger than 18 in good health and CMV-seropositive.

This clone was picked up a small number of times. The chain employs TRBV5-1 and TRBJ2-7; weak D call: TRBD1 (5 bases). Germline CDR1 and CDR2: SGHRS and YFSETQ. This CDR3 contains 15 residues. Trimming shortened V by 0 bases and J by 4 bases, and 14 bases separated the two germline ends. This CDR3 reads CASSLATQGPYEQYF. The CDR3, as DNA: TGCGCCAGCAGCTTGGCCACTCAGGGCCCATACGAGCAGTACTTC.

CDR3 sequence reads: CASSAGDQETQYF. The DNA of the CDR3 is TGTGCCAGCTCAGCGGGGGACCAAGAGACCCAGTACTTC. V gene TRBV21-1 combines with J gene TRBJ2-5; the table gives TRBD2 as D, unverified against the DNA. TRBV21-1 is designated a pseudogene. The CDR3 consists of 13 residues.

The genes are TRBV5-4 and TRBJ2-5, with 9 bases matching TRBD1. Germline lookup yields CDR1 SGHNT and CDR2 YYREEE (reference sequence). Germline trimming cut 2 bases from V and 1 base from J; bases unmatched to any gene: 0. CDR3 size: 14 residues. CDR3 DNA sequence: TGTGCCAGCAGCTTACAGGGGGCCCAAGAGACCCAGTACTTC. This sequence encodes CASSLQGAQETQYF.

The gene calls are TRBV13 and TRBJ1-2; TRBD1 matches 7 bases. Per the germline V gene, CDR1 is PRHDT and CDR2 is FYEKMQ (reference sequence). The CDR3 runs to 17 residues. With V trimmed by 1 base and J by 1 base, 9 bases remained unmatched. CDR3 sequence: CASSLEGLQGLNYGYTF. CDR3 DNA: TGTGCCAGCAGCTTAGAGGGGCTACAGGGGCTTAACTATGGCTACACCTTC. The variable domain in full, completed from reference TRBV13 and TRBJ1-2, reads AAGVIQSPRHLIKEKRETATLKCYPIPRHDTVYWYQQGPGQDPQFLISFYEKMQSDKGSIPDRFSAQQFSDYHSELNMSSLELGDSALYFCASSLEGLQGLNYGYTFGSGTRLTVV.

This sequence joins TRBV6-1 and TRBJ1-5; D perhaps matches TRBD1 (6 bases). V was clipped by 5 bases and J by 4 bases, with 15 bases between them. The germline V gene encodes CDR1 MNHNS and CDR2 SASEGT. The CDR3 contains 15 residues. The CDR3: CASSPPRGLNQPQHF. The CDR3 bases are TGTGCCAGCAGTCCCCCCAGGGGCTTGAATCAGCCCCAGCATTTT.

Comment on this clone: Since no conserved phenylalanine or tryptophan closes the CDR3, a read error is the likely cause. V is TRBV18 and J is TRBJ1-2; possibly TRBD1 for D (6 bases). The CDR3 covers 15 residues. Germline V CDR1 and CDR2: KGHSH, LQKENI. Trimming left V 3 bases short and J 5 bases short, with 16 bases between. In DNA form, the CDR3 reads TGTGCCAGCTCACCTCGCAGGACAGTACCGTATGGCTACACCTCC. Residues: CASSPRRTVPYGYTS.

The chain has TRBV7-6 and TRBJ2-5, with D perhaps TRBD1 (5 bases). V was trimmed by 5 bases and J by 1 base, leaving 14 bases between them. Germline values: CDR1 SGHVS, CDR2 FNYEAQ. CDR3 size: 15 residues. The CDR3 protein is CASSQIQGAQETQYF. In nucleotides, the CDR3 is TGTGCCAGCAGCCAGATCCAGGGTGCCCAAGAGACCCAGTACTTC.

The chain joins TRBV4-1 to TRBJ2-7, with TRBD2 matching over 9 bases. Trimming at V came to 0 bases and at J to 7 bases, leaving 7 bases not matched to a gene. This CDR3 has 15 residues. Germline loops: CDR1 MGHRA, CDR2 YSYEKL. The CDR3 DNA reads TGCGCCAGCAGCCAAGATCGCGGGGGGGCGGGGGAGCAGTACTTC. It specifies CASSQDRGGAGEQYF.

V and J are TRBV6-4 and TRBJ1-5, with 9 nucleotides matching TRBD1. Per germline, CDR1 MRHNA and CDR2 SNTAGT. After removal of 5 bases from V and 7 bases from J, the junction contained 3 bases not matched to a gene. The CDR3 is 13 residues long. The CDR3, as DNA: TGTGCCAGCAGTCGGGACAGGGACCAGCCCCAGCATTTT. Encoded protein: CASSRDRDQPQHF.